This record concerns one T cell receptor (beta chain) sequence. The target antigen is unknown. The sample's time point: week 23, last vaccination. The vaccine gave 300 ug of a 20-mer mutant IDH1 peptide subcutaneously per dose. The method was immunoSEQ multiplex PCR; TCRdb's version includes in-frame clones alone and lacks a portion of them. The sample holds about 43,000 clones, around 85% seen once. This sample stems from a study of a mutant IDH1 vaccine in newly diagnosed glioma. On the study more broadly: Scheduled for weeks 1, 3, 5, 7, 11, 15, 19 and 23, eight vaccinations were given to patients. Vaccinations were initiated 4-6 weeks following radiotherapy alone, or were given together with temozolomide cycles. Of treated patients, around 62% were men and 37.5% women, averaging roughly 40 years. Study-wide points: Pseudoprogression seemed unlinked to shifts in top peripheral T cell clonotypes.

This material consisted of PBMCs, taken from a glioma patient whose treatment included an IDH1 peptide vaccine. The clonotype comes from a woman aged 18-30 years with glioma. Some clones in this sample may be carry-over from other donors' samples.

The CDR3 sequence is CASRGLDRGGHEQYF. CDR3 DNA sequence: TGTGCCAGCAGGGGACTGGACAGGGGCGGGCACGAGCAGTACTTC. The chain has TRBV7-9 and TRBJ2-7; 9 bases agree with TRBD1. J gave up 5 bases and V 6 bases, and 11 bases lay outside the gene matches. The germline CDR1 and CDR2 sequences are SEHNR and FQNEAQ (reference sequence). The CDR3 contains 15 residues.